This T cell receptor (beta chain) was identified during a study of a mutant IDH1 vaccine in newly diagnosed glioma. Whole-study context: Eight vaccinations were given in weeks 1, 3, 5, 7, 11, 15, 19 and 23. Standard pretreatment was either radiotherapy, temozolomide, or, for most, radiochemotherapy with temozolomide.

Trimming stripped 2 bases from V and 2 bases from J, with 14 bases between. The germline V gene encodes CDR1 SGHRS and CDR2 YFSETQ. This CDR3 spans 15 amino acids. The time point denotes: week 5, during vaccination. One vaccine dose held 300 ug of mutant IDH1 20-mer peptide and came with topical imiquimod. Of note for this clone: The antigen is undetermined.

Method: immunoSEQ multiplex PCR; TCRdb's copy keeps in-frame clones and lacks some. Seen here are 50,000 to 65,000 clones, 81% observed once, and the top ten hold approximately 3.6%. Findings of the study overall: The vaccine induced immune responses, and these occurred in around 93% of patients.

The chain links TRBV5-1 to TRBJ2-7; unclear D gene. The TCR comes from a man aged 25-45 years with glioma. The specimen was PBMCs, collected from a glioma patient whose treatment included an IDH1 peptide vaccine. CDR3: CASSFGVTETYEQYF. CDR3 in DNA: TGCGCCAGCAGCTTTGGGGTGACGGAAACCTACGAGCAGTACTTC.